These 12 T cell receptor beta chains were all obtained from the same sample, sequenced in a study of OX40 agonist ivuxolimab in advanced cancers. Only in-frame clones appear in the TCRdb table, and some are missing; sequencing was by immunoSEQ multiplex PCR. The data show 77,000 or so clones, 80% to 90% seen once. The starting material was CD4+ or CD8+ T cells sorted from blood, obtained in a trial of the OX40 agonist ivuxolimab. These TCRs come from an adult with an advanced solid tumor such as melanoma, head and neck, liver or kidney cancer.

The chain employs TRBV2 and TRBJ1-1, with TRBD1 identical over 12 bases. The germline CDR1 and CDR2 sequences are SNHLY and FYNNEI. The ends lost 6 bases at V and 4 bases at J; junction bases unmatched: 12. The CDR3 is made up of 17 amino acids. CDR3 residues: CASRLPGQGAMGTEAFF. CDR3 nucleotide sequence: TGTGCCAGCAGGCTCCCGGGACAGGGGGCCATGGGCACTGAAGCTTTCTTT.

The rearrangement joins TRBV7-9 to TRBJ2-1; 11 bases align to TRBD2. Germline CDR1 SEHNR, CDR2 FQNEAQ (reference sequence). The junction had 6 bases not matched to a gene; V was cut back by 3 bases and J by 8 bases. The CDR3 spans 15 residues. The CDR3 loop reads CASSFPGLAEDEQFF. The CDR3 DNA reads TGTGCCAGCAGCTTCCCGGGACTAGCGGAGGATGAGCAGTTCTTC.

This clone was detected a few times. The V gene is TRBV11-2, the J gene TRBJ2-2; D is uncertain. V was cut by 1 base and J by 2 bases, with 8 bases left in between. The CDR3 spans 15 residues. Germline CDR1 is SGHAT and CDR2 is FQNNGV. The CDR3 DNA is TGTGCCAGCAGCTTAGTGACTTATAACACCGGGGAGCTGTTTTTT. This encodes CASSLVTYNTGELFF. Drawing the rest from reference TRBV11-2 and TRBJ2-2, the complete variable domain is EAGVAQSPRYKIIEKRQSVAFWCNPISGHATLYWYQQILGQGPKLLIQFQNNGVVDDSQLPKDRFSAERLKGVDSTLKIQPAKLEDSAVYLCASSLVTYNTGELFFGEGSRLTVL.

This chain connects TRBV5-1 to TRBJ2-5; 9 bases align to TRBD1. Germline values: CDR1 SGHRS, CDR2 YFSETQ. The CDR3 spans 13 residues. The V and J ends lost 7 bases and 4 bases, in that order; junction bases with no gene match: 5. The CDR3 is CASLGQGGETQYF. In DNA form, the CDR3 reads TGCGCCAGCCTGGGACAGGGTGGAGAGACCCAGTACTTC.

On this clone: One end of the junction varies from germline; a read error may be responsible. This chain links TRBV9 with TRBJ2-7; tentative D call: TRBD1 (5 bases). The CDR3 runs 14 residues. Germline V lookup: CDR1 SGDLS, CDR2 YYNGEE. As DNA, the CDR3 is TGTGCCAGCAGCTTTCAGGGTTACTCCGACGAGCAGTACTTC. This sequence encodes CASSFQGYSDEQYF.

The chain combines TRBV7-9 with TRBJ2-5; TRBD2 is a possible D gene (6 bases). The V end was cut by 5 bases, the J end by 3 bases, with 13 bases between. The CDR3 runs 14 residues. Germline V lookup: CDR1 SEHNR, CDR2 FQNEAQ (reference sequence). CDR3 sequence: CASSLRLVEETQYF. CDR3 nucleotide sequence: TGTGCCAGCAGCCTAAGACTAGTAGAAGAGACCCAGTACTTC.

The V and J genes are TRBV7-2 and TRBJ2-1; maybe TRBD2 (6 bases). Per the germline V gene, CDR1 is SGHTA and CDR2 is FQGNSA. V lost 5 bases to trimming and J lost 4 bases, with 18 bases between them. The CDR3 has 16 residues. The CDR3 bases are TGTGCCAGCAGCCCCCAAGCGGGTACCTTATACAATGAGCAGTTCTTC. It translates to CASSPQAGTLYNEQFF. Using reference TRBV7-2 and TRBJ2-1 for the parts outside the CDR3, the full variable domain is GAGVSQSPSNKVTEKGKDVELRCDPISGHTALYWYRQSLGQGLEFLIYFQGNSAPDKSGLPSDRFSAERTGGSVSTLTIQRTQQEDSAVYLCASSPQAGTLYNEQFFGPGTRLTVL.

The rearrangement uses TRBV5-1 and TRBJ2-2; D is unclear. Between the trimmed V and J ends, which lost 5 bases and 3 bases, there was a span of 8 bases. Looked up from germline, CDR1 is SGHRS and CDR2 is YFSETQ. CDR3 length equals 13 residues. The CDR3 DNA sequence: TGCGCCAGCAGGGACGGCTACACCGGGGAGCTGTTTTTT. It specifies CASRDGYTGELFF. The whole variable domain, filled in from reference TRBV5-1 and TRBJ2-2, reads KAGVTQTPRYLIKTRGQQVTLSCSPISGHRSVSWYQQTPGQGLQFLFEYFSETQRNKGNFPGRFSGRQFSNSRSEMNVSTLELGDSALYLCASRDGYTGELFFGEGSRLTVL.

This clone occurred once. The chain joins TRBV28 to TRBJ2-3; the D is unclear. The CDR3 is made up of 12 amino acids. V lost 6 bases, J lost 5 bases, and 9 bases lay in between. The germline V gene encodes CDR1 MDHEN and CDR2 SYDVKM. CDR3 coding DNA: TGTGCCAGCAGCCTTCGAGAAGATACGCAGTATTTT. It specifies CASSLREDTQYF.

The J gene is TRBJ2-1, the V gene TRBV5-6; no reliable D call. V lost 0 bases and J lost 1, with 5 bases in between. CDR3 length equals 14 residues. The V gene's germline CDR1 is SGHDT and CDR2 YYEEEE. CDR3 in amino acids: CASSLGGSYNEQFF. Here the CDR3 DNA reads TGTGCCAGCAGCTTGGGGGGTTCCTACAATGAGCAGTTCTTC.

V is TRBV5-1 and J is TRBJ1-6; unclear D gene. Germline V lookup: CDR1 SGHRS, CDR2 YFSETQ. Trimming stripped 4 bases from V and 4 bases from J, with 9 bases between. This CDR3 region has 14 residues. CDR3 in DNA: TGCGCCAGCAGCCGAGAAGGGTATAATTCACCCCTCCACTTT. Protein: CASSREGYNSPLHF.

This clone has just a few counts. DNA for the CDR3: TGTGCCAGCAGTGCCGAACAGGGACCCAAAAACATTCAGTACTTC. This translates into CASSAEQGPKNIQYF. V usage is TRBV2 and J usage is TRBJ2-4, with D possibly TRBD1 on 6 matching bases. The ends were cut back, 4 bases at V and 2 bases at J, with 12 bases in the middle. The CDR3 spans 15 residues. Germline V gene data show CDR1 as SNHLY and CDR2 as FYNNEI.